This is a list of T cell receptor beta chains from one sample in a study of blood T cell repertoires in COVID-19. TCRdb's table, derived via immunoSEQ multiplex PCR, lists solely in-frame clones and lacks some. The table has roughly 200,000 clones, around four fifths seen once. Sequenced sample: peripheral blood. Receptors originate from a woman of 80 years or more with active or convalescent COVID-19. CDR3s include the opening cysteine and the closing phenylalanine or tryptophan. A D gene is named only where the DNA matches it firmly. Clone sizes are given selectively: once, few, many, or a class where the clone is expanded.

TRBV28	TRBD1	TRBJ1-2	-	TGTGCCAGCAGCCAACAGGGGGTTCCTTATGGCTACACCTTC	CASSQQGVPYGYTF
TRBV12-3/TRBV12-4	-	TRBJ1-2	-	TGTGCCAGCAGTTTAGATAGCGGTGGCTACACCTTC	CASSLDSGGYTF
TRBV6-5	TRBD1	TRBJ2-7	-	TGTGCCAGCAGTTACGGACAGGAAACCTACGAGCAGTACTTC	CASSYGQETYEQYF
TRBV27	-	TRBJ2-7	once	TGTGCCAGCACCAAGGAGGTGGGGTCCCCTAACTACGAGCAGTACTTC	CASTKEVGSPNYEQYF
TRBV21-1	-	TRBJ2-3	few	TGTGCCAGCAGTAGGACAGGGGGGAGCACAGATACGCAGTATTTT	CASSRTGGSTDTQYF
TRBV21-1	-	TRBJ2-5	-	TGTGCCAGCAGCACGCGGGGGGCAGTTTGTGAGACCCAGTACTTC	CASSTRGAVCETQYF
TRBV18	-	TRBJ2-3	-	TGTGCCAGCTCACCATCGGCTGGCGGTCCAGATACGCAGTATTTT	CASSPSAGGPDTQYF
TRBV11-2	-	TRBJ2-3	-	TGTGCCAGCAGCCGAGACGGGAGTTGGACAGATACGCAGTATTTT	CASSRDGSWTDTQYF
TRBV6-4	-	TRBJ1-2	once	TGTGCCAGCAGATCAAGTATACAGGGCGCAAATGGCTACACCTTC	CASRSSIQGANGYTF
TRBV12-5	-	TRBJ2-1	-	TGTGCTAGTGGTTTGGTACCTCCGGGAGAGCAGTTCTTC	CASGLVPPGEQFF
TRBV7-6	-	TRBJ2-6	-	TGTGCCAGCAGCTTAGAGGGGATTCGTAGTTCTGGGGCCAACGTCCTGACTTTC	CASSLEGIRSSGANVLTF
TRBV9	-	TRBJ1-4	-	TGTGCCAGCAGCGTAGGGCCGGGGACTAATGAAAAACTGTTTTTT	CASSVGPGTNEKLFF
TRBV7-2	-	TRBJ2-6	once	TGTGCCAGCGAACATACCCGGGGCTCTGGGGCCAACGTCCTGACTTTC	CASEHTRGSGANVLTF
TRBV12-3/TRBV12-4	TRBD1	TRBJ1-2	-	TGTGCCAGCAGTGGACAGGCTAACTATGGCTACACCTTC	CASSGQANYGYTF
TRBV11-2	-	TRBJ2-7	few	TGTGCCAGCAGCCTAGTTCGGGGTTCCTACGAGCAGTACTTC	CASSLVRGSYEQYF
TRBV27	TRBD2	TRBJ2-7	-	TGTGCCAGCAGTCCAGCGGGAGCGTACGAGCAGTACTTC	CASSPAGAYEQYF
TRBV19	TRBD1	TRBJ2-2	-	TGTGCCAGTAGTTTCAGGCAGGGGGCGGGGACCGGGGAGCTGTTTTTT	CASSFRQGAGTGELFF
TRBV11-2	-	TRBJ1-6	-	TGTGCCAGCAGCTTCTCGGGATTCGGTTCACCCCTCCACTTT	CASSFSGFGSPLHF
TRBV9	TRBD2	TRBJ2-3	-	TGTGCCAGCAGCACAACAGCGGGGACGAGCACAGATACGCAGTATTTT	CASSTTAGTSTDTQYF
TRBV7-2	TRBD1	TRBJ2-3	-	TGTGCCAGCAGCCTACAGGGGGCGCGGACAGATACGCAGTATTTT	CASSLQGARTDTQYF
TRBV28	-	TRBJ1-4	-	TGTGCCAGCACCACCTATAATGAAAAACTGTTTTTT	CASTTYNEKLFF
TRBV5-4	TRBD2	TRBJ2-5	-	TGTGCCAGCAGCTTACCCCAGCGGGGGTACCAAGAGACCCAGTACTTC	CASSLPQRGYQETQYF
TRBV30	TRBD1	TRBJ1-5	-	TGTGCCTGGAGCCCCGGGACAGCTTTCAATCAGCCCCAGCATTTT	CAWSPGTAFNQPQHF
TRBV28	-	TRBJ2-3	-	TGTGCCTCTTTGGGACTGAACACAGATACGCAGTATTTT	CASLGLNTDTQYF
TRBV5-5	TRBD1	TRBJ1-6	-	TGTGCCAGCAGAGCCGGGACAGTCTATAATTCACCCCTCCACTTT	CASRAGTVYNSPLHF
TRBV19	TRBD1	TRBJ2-5	-	TGTGCCAGTAGTATAACGGCGACAGGGGTCGAGACCCAGTACTTC	CASSITATGVETQYF
TRBV24-1	-	TRBJ2-1	-	TGTGCCACCAGTGTGCGGCAGGGCTCCTACAATGAGCAGTTCTTC	CATSVRQGSYNEQFF
TRBV13	TRBD1	TRBJ1-2	-	TGTGCCAGCAGCCAGAAACAGGGGTACTATGGCTACACCTTC	CASSQKQGYYGYTF
TRBV5-1	TRBD1	TRBJ2-7	-	TGCGCCAGCAGGGGTGGGACAGTCGTCTCCTACGAGCAGTACTTC	CASRGGTVVSYEQYF
TRBV5-1	-	TRBJ2-2	-	TGCGCCAGCAGCCTAAAAGCAAGCGCCTACACCGGGGAGCTGTTTTTT	CASSLKASAYTGELFF
TRBV7-8	-	TRBJ2-3	-	TGTGCCAGCAGCCACCCAGGAGGGCCTAAAGATACGCAGTATTTT	CASSHPGGPKDTQYF
TRBV23-1	-	TRBJ2-1	-	TGCGCCAGCAGTCAATTGCCGGAGAGCAATGAGCAGTTCTTC	CASSQLPESNEQFF
TRBV15	-	TRBJ2-5	once	TGTGCCACCAGCAGAGAAGCAGGGCGCCAAGAGACCCAGTACTTC	CATSREAGRQETQYF
TRBV18	-	TRBJ2-7	once	TGTGCCAGCTCACCATGGGGGGTCGAGCAGTACTTC	CASSPWGVEQYF
TRBV7-9	TRBD1	TRBJ1-2	-	TGTGCCAGCAGCTGGGACAGGGGGCTTGGCTACACCTTC	CASSWDRGLGYTF
TRBV28	TRBD1	TRBJ2-7	once	TGTGCCAGCCGGAGACAGGGCAGCAACTACGAGCAGTACTTC	CASRRQGSNYEQYF
TRBV18	-	TRBJ1-5	-	TGTGCCAGCTCACCGGCGGGGGTCGGCAATCAGCCCCAGCATTTT	CASSPAGVGNQPQHF
TRBV5-4	TRBD1	TRBJ2-2	-	TGTGCCAGCAGCTTGCAGGGGGCGAGCACCGGGGAGCTGTTTTTT	CASSLQGASTGELFF
TRBV19	-	TRBJ1-3	-	TGTGCCAGTAGTCTACGCGGGGGGGACACCATATATTTT	CASSLRGGDTIYF
TRBV4-2	TRBD2	TRBJ2-1	-	TGTGCCAGCAGCCCGCAGGCTACTAGCGACAATGAGCAGTTCTTC	CASSPQATSDNEQFF
TRBV9	TRBD1	TRBJ1-5	-	TGTGCCAGCAGCGTCACAGGGGGTGAACATCAGCCCCAGCATTTT	CASSVTGGEHQPQHF
TRBV19	TRBD1	TRBJ1-2	-	TGTGCCAGTAGTATAGATCGTCCCGGGACAGGGACGGGGGGCTACACCTTC	CASSIDRPGTGTGGYTF
TRBV11-3	-	TRBJ2-7	-	TGTGCCAGCAGCACCGACGGGGTACCCTCTAGAGAGCAGTACTTC	CASSTDGVPSREQYF
TRBV28	TRBD1	TRBJ1-2	-	TGTGCCAGCAGTTCCGGGACAGGGGGCTATGGCTACACCTTC	CASSSGTGGYGYTF
TRBV6-5	-	TRBJ1-2	-	TGTGCCAGCAGTTACCTGAGGACAGCCAGGAGCGGCTACACCTTC	CASSYLRTARSGYTF